Detailed here is one T cell receptor (beta chain). The record originates from a study of blood T cell repertoires in COVID-19. V was clipped by 2 bases and J by 3 bases, with 10 bases between them. From germline, CDR1 is MNHNY and CDR2 SVGAGI (reference sequence). The CDR3 length is 14 residues. Original processing notes: Nucleated cell number was recorded as an estimate derived from reference gene primer amplification. The table came from immunoSEQ multiplex PCR; TCRdb's copy has only in-frame clones and leaves some out. V and J calls and clone size are as listed in that table; D and trimming were resolved from the DNA. The sample includes more than 150,000 clones, 80% to 85% of them seen just once.

The clonotype comes from a woman aged 25 to 39 with acute or convalescent COVID-19. This sequence joins TRBV6-6 and TRBJ1-1; D unclear. The sequenced sample was peripheral blood. This CDR3 is CASSYPDTHTEAFF. The CDR3 DNA reads TGTGCCAGCAGTTACCCAGACACTCACACTGAAGCTTTCTTT.